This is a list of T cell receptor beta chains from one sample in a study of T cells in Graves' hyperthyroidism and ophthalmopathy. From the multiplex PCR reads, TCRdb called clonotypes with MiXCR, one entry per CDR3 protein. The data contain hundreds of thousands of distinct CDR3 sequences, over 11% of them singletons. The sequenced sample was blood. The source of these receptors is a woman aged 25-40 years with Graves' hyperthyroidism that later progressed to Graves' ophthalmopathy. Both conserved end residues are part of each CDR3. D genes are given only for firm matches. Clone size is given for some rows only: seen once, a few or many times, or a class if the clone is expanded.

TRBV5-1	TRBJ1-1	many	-	CASSYTGKEAFF	TGCGCCAGCAGTTACACAGGGAAAGAAGCTTTCTTT
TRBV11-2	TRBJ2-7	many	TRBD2	CASSGGLVGYEQYF	TGTGCCAGCAGCGGTGGACTAGTAGGTTACGAGCAGTACTTC
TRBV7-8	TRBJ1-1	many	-	CASSFQTGMNTEAFF	TGTGCCAGCAGCTTTCAGACAGGAATGAACACTGAAGCTTTCTTT
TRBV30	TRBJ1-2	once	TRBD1	CAWSKRDRPGYTF	TGTGCCTGGAGTAAACGGGACAGGCCTGGCTACACCTTC
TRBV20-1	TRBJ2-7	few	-	CSARDDGWRAIPTYEQYF	TGCAGTGCTAGAGATGATGGGTGGCGGGCGATCCCCACCTACGAGCAGTACTTC
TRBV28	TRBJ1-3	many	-	CASSLWPPSGNTIYF	TGTGCCAGCAGTTTATGGCCTCCCTCTGGAAACACCATATATTTT
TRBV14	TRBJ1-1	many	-	CASSQDAQLEAFF	TGTGCCAGCAGCCAAGATGCGCAGCTTGAAGCTTTCTTT
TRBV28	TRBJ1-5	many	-	CATRLQGGNQPQHF	TGTGCCACCCGCCTCCAGGGCGGCAATCAGCCCCAGCATTTT
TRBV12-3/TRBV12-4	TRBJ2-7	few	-	CASSFGHGREQYF	TGTGCCAGCAGTTTTGGTCACGGGCGCGAGCAGTACTTC
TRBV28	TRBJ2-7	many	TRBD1	CASSTPGQGTLGEQYF	TGTGCCAGCAGTACACCGGGACAGGGGACTCTGGGCGAGCAGTACTTC
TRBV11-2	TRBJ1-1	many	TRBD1	CASSLGDRGRRDTEAFF	TGTGCCAGCAGCTTAGGTGACAGGGGGCGCCGAGACACTGAAGCTTTCTTT
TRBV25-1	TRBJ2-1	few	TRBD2	CASSARAGEGNEQFF	TGTGCCAGCAGTGCTCGGGCGGGAGAGGGCAATGAGCAGTTCTTC
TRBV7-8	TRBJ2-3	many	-	CASYPSWASTDTQYF	TGTGCCAGCTATCCCTCTTGGGCTAGCACAGATACGCAGTATTTT
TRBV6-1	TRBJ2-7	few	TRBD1	CASRTGGLSSYEQYF	TGTGCCAGCAGGACAGGGGGCCTGAGCTCCTACGAGCAGTACTTC
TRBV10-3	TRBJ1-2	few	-	CAISERESYGYTF	TGTGCCATCAGTGAACGGGAGAGCTATGGCTACACCTTC
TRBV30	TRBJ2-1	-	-	CAGSAGNDQCF	TGTGCTGGGAGTGCTGGCAATGATCAGTGCTTC